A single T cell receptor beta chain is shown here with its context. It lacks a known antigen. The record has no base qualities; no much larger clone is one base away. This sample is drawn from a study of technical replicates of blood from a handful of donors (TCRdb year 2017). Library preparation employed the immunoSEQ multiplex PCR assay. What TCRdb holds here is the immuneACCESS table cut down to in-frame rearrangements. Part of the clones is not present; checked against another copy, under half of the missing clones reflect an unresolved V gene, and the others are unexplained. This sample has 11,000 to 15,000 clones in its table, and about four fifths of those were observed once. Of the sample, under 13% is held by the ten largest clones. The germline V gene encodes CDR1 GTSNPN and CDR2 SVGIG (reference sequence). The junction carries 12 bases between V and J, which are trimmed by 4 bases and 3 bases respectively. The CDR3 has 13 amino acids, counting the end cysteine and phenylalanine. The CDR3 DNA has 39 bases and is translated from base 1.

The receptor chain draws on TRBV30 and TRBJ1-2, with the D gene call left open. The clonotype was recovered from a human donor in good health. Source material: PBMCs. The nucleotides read TGTGCCTGGACGGTGACTAGTTACTATGGCTACACCTTC. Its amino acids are CAWTVTSYYGYTF.